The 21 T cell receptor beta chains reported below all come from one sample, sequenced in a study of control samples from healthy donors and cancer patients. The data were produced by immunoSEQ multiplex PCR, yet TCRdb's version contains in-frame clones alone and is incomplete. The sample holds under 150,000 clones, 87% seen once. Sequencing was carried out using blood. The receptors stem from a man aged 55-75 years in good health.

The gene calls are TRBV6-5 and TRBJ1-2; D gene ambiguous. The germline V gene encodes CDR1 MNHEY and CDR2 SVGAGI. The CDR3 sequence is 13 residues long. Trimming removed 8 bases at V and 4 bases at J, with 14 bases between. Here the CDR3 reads CASSQDGVYGYTF. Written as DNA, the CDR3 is TGTGCCAGCTCGCAGGATGGGGTCTATGGCTACACCTTC.

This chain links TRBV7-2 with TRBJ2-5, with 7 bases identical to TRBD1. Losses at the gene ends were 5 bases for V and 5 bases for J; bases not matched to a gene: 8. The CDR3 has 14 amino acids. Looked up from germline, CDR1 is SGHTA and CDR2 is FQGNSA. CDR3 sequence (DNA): TGTGCCAGCAGCCCCCAGACAGGGTCGGAGACCCAGTACTTC. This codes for CASSPQTGSETQYF. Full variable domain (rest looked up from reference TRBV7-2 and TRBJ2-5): GAGVSQSPSNKVTEKGKDVELRCDPISGHTALYWYRQSLGQGLEFLIYFQGNSAPDKSGLPSDRFSAERTGGSVSTLTIQRTQQEDSAVYLCASSPQTGSETQYFGPGTRLLVL.

The CDR3 nucleotides are TGCGCCAGCAGCCAAGTTGGGGCGAACACTGAAGCTTTCTTT. Amino acids: CASSQVGANTEAFF. The V call is TRBV4-3, the J call TRBJ1-1; D perhaps matches TRBD1 (5 bases). Between the trimmed V and J ends, which lost 1 base and 1 base, there was a span of 7 bases. This CDR3 comprises 14 residues. Germline assignment: CDR1 LGHNA and CDR2 YSLEER.

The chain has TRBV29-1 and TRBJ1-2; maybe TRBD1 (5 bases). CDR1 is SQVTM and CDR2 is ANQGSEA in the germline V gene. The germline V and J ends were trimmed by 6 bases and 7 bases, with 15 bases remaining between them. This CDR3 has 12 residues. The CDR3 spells CSVAQVLGGYTF. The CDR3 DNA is TGCAGCGTCGCACAGGTTTTGGGTGGCTACACCTTC.

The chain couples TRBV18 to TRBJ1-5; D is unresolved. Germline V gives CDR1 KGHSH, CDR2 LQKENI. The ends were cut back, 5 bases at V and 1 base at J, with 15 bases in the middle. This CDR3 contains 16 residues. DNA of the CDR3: TGTGCCAGCTCATTCACGGAGGGCAACAGCAATCAGCCCCAGCATTTT. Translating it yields CASSFTEGNSNQPQHF.

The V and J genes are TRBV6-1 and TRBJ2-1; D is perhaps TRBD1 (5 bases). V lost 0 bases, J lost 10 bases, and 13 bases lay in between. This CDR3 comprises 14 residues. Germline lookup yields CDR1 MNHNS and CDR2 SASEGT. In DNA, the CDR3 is TGTGCCAGCAGTGAAGCGGGGCATATAATGGAGCAGTTCTTC. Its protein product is CASSEAGHIMEQFF.

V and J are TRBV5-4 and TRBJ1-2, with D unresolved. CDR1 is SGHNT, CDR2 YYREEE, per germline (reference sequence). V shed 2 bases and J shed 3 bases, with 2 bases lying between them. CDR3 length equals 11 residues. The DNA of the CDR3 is TGTGCCAGCAGCTTCGACTATGGCTACACCTTC. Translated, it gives CASSFDYGYTF.

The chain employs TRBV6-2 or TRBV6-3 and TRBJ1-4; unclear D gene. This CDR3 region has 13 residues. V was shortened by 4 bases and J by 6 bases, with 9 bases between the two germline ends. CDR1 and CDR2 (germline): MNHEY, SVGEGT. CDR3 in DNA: TGTGCCAGCAGTTCCGGAGGGTATGAAAAACTGTTTTTT. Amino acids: CASSSGGYEKLFF.

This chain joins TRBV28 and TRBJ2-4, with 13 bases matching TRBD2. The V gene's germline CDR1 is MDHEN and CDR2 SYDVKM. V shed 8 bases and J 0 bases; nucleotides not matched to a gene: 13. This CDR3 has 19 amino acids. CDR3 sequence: CASQTSGGLNTLAKNIQYF. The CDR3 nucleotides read TGTGCCAGCCAGACTAGCGGGGGGTTGAATACACTAGCCAAAAACATTCAGTACTTC.

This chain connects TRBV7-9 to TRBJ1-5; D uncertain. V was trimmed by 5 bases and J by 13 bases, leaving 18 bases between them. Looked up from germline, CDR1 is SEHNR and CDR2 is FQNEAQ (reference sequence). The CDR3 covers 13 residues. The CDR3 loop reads CASSPVWESPQHF. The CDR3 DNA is TGTGCCAGCAGCCCAGTTTGGGAATCCCCGCAGCATTTT.

The CDR3 spells CASRPLAGGSTGELFF. CDR3 DNA sequence: TGTGCCAGCAGGCCACTAGCGGGGGGGTCAACCGGGGAGCTGTTTTTT. The rearrangement joins TRBV28 to TRBJ2-2; 13 nucleotides match TRBD2. The germline CDR1 and CDR2 sequences are MDHEN and SYDVKM. The CDR3 has 16 amino acids. The junction had 6 bases not matched to a gene; V was cut back by 6 bases and J by 5 bases.

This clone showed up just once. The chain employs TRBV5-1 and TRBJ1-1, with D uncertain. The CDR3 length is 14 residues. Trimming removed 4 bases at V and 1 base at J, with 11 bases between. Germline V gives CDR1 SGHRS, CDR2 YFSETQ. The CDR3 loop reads CASSLSGQNTEAFF. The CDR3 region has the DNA TGCGCCAGCAGCCTATCAGGCCAGAACACTGAAGCTTTCTTT. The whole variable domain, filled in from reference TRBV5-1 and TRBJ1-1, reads KAGVTQTPRYLIKTRGQQVTLSCSPISGHRSVSWYQQTPGQGLQFLFEYFSETQRNKGNFPGRFSGRQFSNSRSEMNVSTLELGDSALYLCASSLSGQNTEAFFGQGTRLTVV.

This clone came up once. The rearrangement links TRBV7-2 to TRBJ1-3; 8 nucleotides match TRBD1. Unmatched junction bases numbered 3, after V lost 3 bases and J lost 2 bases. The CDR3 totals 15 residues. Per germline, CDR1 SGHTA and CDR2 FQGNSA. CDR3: CASSFAGGAGNTIYF. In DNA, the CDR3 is TGTGCCAGCAGCTTTGCAGGGGGCGCTGGAAACACCATATATTTT.

CDR3 DNA: TGTGCCAGCAGCAAAGGGCGAGGGGTGGGCAATCAGCCCCAGCATTTT. Translation: CASSKGRGVGNQPQHF. This chain links TRBV21-1 with TRBJ1-5. TRBV21-1 is noted as a pseudogene. This CDR3 contains 16 residues.

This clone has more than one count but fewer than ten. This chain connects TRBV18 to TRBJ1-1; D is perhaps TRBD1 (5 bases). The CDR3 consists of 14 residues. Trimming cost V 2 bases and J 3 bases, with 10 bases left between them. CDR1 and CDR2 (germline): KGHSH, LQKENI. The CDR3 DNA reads TGTGCCAGCTCACCATTGGGGGGTTACACTGAAGCTTTCTTT. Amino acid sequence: CASSPLGGYTEAFF.

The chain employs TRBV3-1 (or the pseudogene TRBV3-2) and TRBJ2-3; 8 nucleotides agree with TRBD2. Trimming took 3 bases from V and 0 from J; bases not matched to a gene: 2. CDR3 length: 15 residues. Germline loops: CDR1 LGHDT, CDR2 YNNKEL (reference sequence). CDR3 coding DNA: TGTGCCAGCAGCCACTCTAGCGGGAGCACAGATACGCAGTATTTT. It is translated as CASSHSSGSTDTQYF.

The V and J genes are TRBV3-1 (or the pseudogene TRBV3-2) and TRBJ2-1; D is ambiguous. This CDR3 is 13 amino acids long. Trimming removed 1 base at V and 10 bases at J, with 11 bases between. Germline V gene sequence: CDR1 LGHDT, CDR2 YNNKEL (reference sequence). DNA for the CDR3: TGTGCCAGCAGCCAAGTCGGAGTTAAAGAGCAGTTCTTC. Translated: CASSQVGVKEQFF.

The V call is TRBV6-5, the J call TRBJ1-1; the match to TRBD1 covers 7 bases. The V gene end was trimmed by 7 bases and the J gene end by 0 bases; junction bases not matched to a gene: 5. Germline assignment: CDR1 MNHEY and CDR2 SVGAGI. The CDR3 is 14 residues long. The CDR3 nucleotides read TGTGCCAGCAAGAGGGACAGACTGAACACTGAAGCTTTCTTT. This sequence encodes CASKRDRLNTEAFF.

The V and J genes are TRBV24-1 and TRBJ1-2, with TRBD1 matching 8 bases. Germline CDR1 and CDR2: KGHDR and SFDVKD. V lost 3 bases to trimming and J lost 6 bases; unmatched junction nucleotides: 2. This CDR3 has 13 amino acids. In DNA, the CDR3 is TGTGCCACCAGTGATGGGGGACAGGATGGCTACACCTTC. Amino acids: CATSDGGQDGYTF.

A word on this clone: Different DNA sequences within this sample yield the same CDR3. CDR3 nucleotides: TGTGCCAGCAGCTTACTACAGTCCCCGTCGGGTGAGCAGTTCTTC. This codes for CASSLLQSPSGEQFF. The chain carries TRBV11-2 and TRBJ2-1; D not certain. The CDR3 is made up of 15 amino acids. Between the trimmed V and J ends, which lost 2 bases and 9 bases, there was a span of 17 bases. Germline lookup yields CDR1 SGHAT and CDR2 FQNNGV.

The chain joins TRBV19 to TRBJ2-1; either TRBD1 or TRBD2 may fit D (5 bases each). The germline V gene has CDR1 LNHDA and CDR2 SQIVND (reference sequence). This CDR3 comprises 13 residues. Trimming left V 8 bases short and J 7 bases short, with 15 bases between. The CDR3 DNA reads TGTGCCAGTTCGGGGACCAACCGAAATGAGCAGTTCTTC. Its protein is CASSGTNRNEQFF.